This T cell receptor (beta chain) comes out of a study of vaccination and CD4 T cells after COVID-19. Study in general: The post-vaccine samples came a median roughly 79 days after dose two (range 14 to 241). Either a CEFX pool, an HIV-1 Nef pool, or no peptide was added to control cultures. Study findings and constraints: It was found that, in convalescent patients, 304 of 307 vaccine-specific clones were spike mono-reactive.

Treatment specified: roughly nine-day PBMC culture with coronavirus spike peptide pools or control peptides (ViraFEST assay). Dates of PCR positivity, March to December 2020, preceded the US Alpha, Beta and Delta variants. Scientists ran DNA taken from cultured CD4+ T cells through the Oncomine TCR Beta short-read assay for sequencing. MiXCR, applied by TCRdb to the PCR reads, yields one record per CDR3 protein. The sample contains 13,000 or so distinct CDR3 sequences, about 26% of which appear only once. Details on this clonotype: Its antigen is unidentified.

The V end lost 6 bases, the J end lost 1 base, and 10 bases lay between the germline ends. This CDR3 contains 13 residues. In germline, CDR1 is DFQATT, CDR2 SNEGSKA (reference sequence). Sequenced material: CD4+ T cells from blood, cultured in vitro. This sequence originates from a human donor who had recovered from COVID-19. The V call is TRBV20-1, the J call TRBJ1-5; D call uncertain. CDR3 protein: CSARTGSNQPQHF. The CDR3 DNA reads as TGCAGTGCCCGGACGGGAAGCAATCAGCCCCAGCATTTT.